These 4 T cell receptor beta chains came from one sample sequenced in a study of cytomegalovirus exposure and HLA in healthy donors (dated by TCRdb to between 2016 and 2019). The library was produced with the immunoSEQ multiplex PCR assay. The multiplex PCR relied on a mix of 60 forward primers for TCR Vbeta segments and 13 reverse primers for TCR Jbeta segments. TCRdb retrieved this table from immuneACCESS and kept in-frame rearrangements only. Not all clones are present; in checked studies, unresolved V genes account for under half, and no reason is known for the remainder. This sample is represented by about 89,000 clones; 60% to 80% of them were singletons. Around 3.5% of the sample rests with the top ten. The sequencing input was PBMCs. These receptors all stem from a man aged 30 to 39 in good health and CMV-seronegative.

The chain recombines TRBV7-9 with TRBJ1-1, with TRBD1 as a possible D gene (5 bases). CDR3 size: 14 residues. Deletions cut 7 bases from V and 2 bases from J, with 14 bases between. Germline-derived CDR1 and CDR2 are SEHNR and FQNEAQ (reference sequence). The CDR3 region has the DNA TGTGCCAGCATCACGGCGGGACTTAACACTGAAGCTTTCTTT. Translation gives CASITAGLNTEAFF.

This clone was found a few times. The V and J genes are TRBV5-6 and TRBJ1-1; 8 bases line up with TRBD1. The germline CDR1 and CDR2 sequences are SGHDT and YYEEEE. J was trimmed by 4 bases and V by 5 bases; bases with no gene match: 7. This CDR3 spans 14 amino acids. The DNA of the CDR3 is TGTGCCAGCAGAGGCCAAACAGGGGGCACTGAAGCTTTCTTT. Protein: CASRGQTGGTEAFF.

The chain has TRBV5-6 and TRBJ1-1, with D possibly TRBD1 on 6 matching bases. There are 14 residues in the CDR3. V lost 0 bases and J lost 5, with 11 bases in between. CDR1 and CDR2 from the germline V gene are SGHDT and YYEEEE. CDR3 amino acids: CASSLVQGWTEAFF. The CDR3 DNA sequence: TGTGCCAGCAGCTTGGTACAGGGTTGGACTGAAGCTTTCTTT.

The rearrangement joins TRBV11-2 to TRBJ2-7; 7 bases fit TRBD2. Germline trimming cut 5 bases from V and 6 bases from J; bases unmatched to any gene: 13. The CDR3 length is 15 residues. Germline V gives CDR1 SGHAT, CDR2 FQNNGV. The CDR3 reads CASSPVGGSGTEQYF. In DNA form, the CDR3 reads TGTGCCAGCAGCCCGGTGGGGGGGAGTGGTACCGAGCAGTACTTC.